A single sample is the source of the 25 T cell receptor beta chains below, sequenced in a study of response to subunit inactivated influenza vaccine. Using its own MiXCR run on the RT-PCR reads, TCRdb lists one record per CDR3 protein. Here the sample spans some 500,000 distinct CDR3 sequences, 15% to 20% being singletons. Source: CD4+ T cells sorted from PBMCs, taken around 25 months after vaccination. These receptors were obtained from a man in his fifties or sixties who received an inactivated influenza vaccine.

This clonotype was detected a few times. This chain joins TRBV9 and TRBJ2-7; TRBD2 aligns across 8 bases. Germline values: CDR1 SGDLS, CDR2 YYNGEE. The CDR3 length is 13 residues. V shed 2 bases, J shed 4 bases, and the junction held 2 bases outside the gene matches. This CDR3 is CASSVSGSYEQYF. As DNA, the CDR3 is TGTGCCAGCAGCGTGAGCGGGAGTTACGAGCAGTACTTC.

The J gene is TRBJ2-5, the V gene TRBV3-1, with 7 nucleotides matching TRBD1. Trimming cost V 1 base and J 2 bases; bases outside gene matches: 7. Germline V gene lookup returns CDR1 LGHDT and CDR2 YNNKEL (reference sequence). This CDR3 region has 16 residues. CDR3 in DNA: TGTGCCAGCAGCCAAGTTATGACAGGGAAGCAAGAGACCCAGTACTTC. Amino acid sequence: CASSQVMTGKQETQYF.

This clonotype occurred many times. This chain joins TRBV4-3 and TRBJ1-2, with TRBD1 matching over 9 bases. Trimming at V came to 0 bases and at J to 4 bases, leaving 9 bases not matched to a gene. There are 17 residues in the CDR3. CDR1 is LGHNA, CDR2 YSLEER, per germline. The CDR3, as DNA: TGCGCCAGCAGCCAAGATACGCCCGGACAGGGGACCTATGGCTACACCTTC. Encoded protein: CASSQDTPGQGTYGYTF.

The sample holds a few counts of this clonotype. V and J are TRBV10-3 and TRBJ2-3, with 8 bases identical to TRBD2. This CDR3 has 15 residues. Germline assignment: CDR1 ENHRY and CDR2 SYGVKD. V gave up 7 bases and J gave up 0 bases; unmatched junction bases: 6. CDR3: CAINPGGISTDTQYF. CDR3 bases: TGTGCCATCAATCCGGGAGGGATTAGCACAGATACGCAGTATTTT.

The chain has TRBV4-2 and TRBJ1-3, with 7 nucleotides matching TRBD1. V trimming: 5 bases; J trimming: 0 bases; junction bases outside the gene matches: 7. The CDR3 length is 16 residues. From germline, CDR1 is LGHNA and CDR2 YNFKEQ. This CDR3 reads CASSYQGQSSGNTIYF. CDR3 DNA: TGTGCCAGCAGCTACCAGGGACAGAGCTCTGGAAACACCATATATTTT.

This clonotype was observed many times. The rearrangement uses TRBV6-2 or TRBV6-3 and TRBJ2-1, with a possible D match to TRBD2 (5 bases). Per germline, CDR1 MNHEY and CDR2 SVGEGT. The CDR3 contains 12 residues. The germline V and J ends were trimmed by 5 bases and 8 bases, with 10 bases remaining between them. The CDR3, as DNA: TGTGCCAGCAGTATACTAGGAGATGAGCAGTTCTTC. Protein product: CASSILGDEQFF.

This clonotype came up once. This chain connects TRBV7-6 to TRBJ2-3; maybe TRBD2 (6 bases). The germline CDR1 and CDR2 sequences are SGHVS and FNYEAQ. V lost 10 bases, J lost 5 bases, and 13 bases lay in between. This CDR3 comprises 12 residues. As DNA, the CDR3 is TGTGCCAACAAGGAGGGCGAAGATACGCAGTATTTT. Protein product: CANKEGEDTQYF. The variable domain in full, completed from reference TRBV7-6 and TRBJ2-3, reads GAGVSQSPRYKVTKRGQDVALRCDPISGHVSLYWYRQALGQGPEFLTYFNYEAQQDKSGLPNDRFSAERPEGSISTLTIQRTEQRDSAMYRCANKEGEDTQYFGPGTRLTVL.

In this sample, this clonotype turned up a few times. This sequence joins TRBV12-3 or TRBV12-4 and TRBJ2-5, with TRBD2 as a possible D gene (6 bases). The V end was cut by 5 bases, the J end by 4 bases, with 11 bases between. This CDR3 spans 13 amino acids. The CDR3 DNA is TGTGCCAGCAGTCGAGGAGGGATAGAGACCCAGTACTTC. Its protein product is CASSRGGIETQYF.

This clonotype was detected a few times. The chain recombines TRBV20-1 with TRBJ2-5, with 10 bases that match TRBD1. The CDR3 totals 14 residues. V lost 5 bases to trimming and J lost 6 bases; unmatched junction nucleotides: 9. Looked up from germline, CDR1 is DFQATT and CDR2 is SNEGSKA (reference sequence). CDR3 loop: CSAPGTGAGKTQYF. The CDR3 DNA sequence: TGCAGTGCTCCCGGGACAGGGGCGGGTAAGACCCAGTACTTC.

The chain is built from TRBV20-1 and TRBJ2-3; D is tentatively TRBD1 or TRBD2 (5 bases each). This CDR3 region has 11 residues. Germline CDR1 DFQATT, CDR2 SNEGSKA (reference sequence). V dropped 6 bases and J dropped 15 bases, with 19 bases sitting between them. In DNA, the CDR3 is TGCAGTGCCAAGGGACGGACAAGTTGTTATTTT. Translated, it gives CSAKGRTSCYF.

This clonotype was counted between two and nine times. V usage is TRBV28 and J usage is TRBJ1-3; a possible D gene is TRBD1 (6 bases). Per germline, CDR1 MDHEN and CDR2 SYDVKM. The CDR3 loop spans 16 amino acids. The V end was cut by 2 bases, the J end by 3 bases, with 14 bases between. The CDR3 loop is CASSLPGGRVGNTIYF. The DNA for the CDR3 is TGTGCCAGCAGTTTACCCGGGGGGCGCGTTGGAAACACCATATATTTT. Full variable domain (rest looked up from reference TRBV28 and TRBJ1-3): DVKVTQSSRYLVKRTGEKVFLECVQDMDHENMFWYRQDPGLGLRLIYFSYDVKMKEKGDIPEGYSVSREKKERFSLILESASTNQTSMYLCASSLPGGRVGNTIYFGEGSWLTVV.

The chain combines TRBV20-1 with TRBJ2-1, with 11 positions matching TRBD2. The CDR3 totals 16 residues. Germline loops: CDR1 DFQATT, CDR2 SNEGSKA (reference sequence). With 6 bases clipped from V and 0 bases from J, the junction kept 7 bases outside the gene matches. CDR3 loop: CSATGLAASSYNEQFF. Here the CDR3 DNA reads TGCAGTGCCACGGGACTAGCGGCGAGCTCCTACAATGAGCAGTTCTTC.

This clonotype appeared many times. The genes are TRBV20-1 and TRBJ2-1; a possible D gene is TRBD2 (5 bases). The CDR3 totals 13 residues. Between the trimmed V and J ends, which lost 0 bases and 8 bases, there was a span of 11 bases. Per the germline V gene, CDR1 is DFQATT and CDR2 is SNEGSKA (reference sequence). The CDR3 protein is CSARDLLGYEQFF. CDR3 coding DNA: TGCAGTGCTAGAGACCTACTAGGTTATGAGCAGTTCTTC.

The J gene is TRBJ2-4, the V gene TRBV6-5; 10 bases fit TRBD1. The CDR3 has 15 residues. Germline lookup yields CDR1 MNHEY and CDR2 SVGAGI. J lost 4 bases, V lost 5 bases, and 5 bases had no gene match. The CDR3 here is CASSTWDRGKNIQYF. Here the CDR3 DNA reads TGTGCCAGCAGTACTTGGGACAGGGGAAAAAACATTCAGTACTTC.

This clonotype was recorded a few times. In nucleotides, the CDR3 is TGTGCCAGCAGCTTAGCGGCGTCGGTGGCAGATACGCAGTATTTT. Its translation: CASSLAASVADTQYF. The chain joins TRBV7-9 to TRBJ2-3; D is ambiguous. Per germline, CDR1 SEHNR and CDR2 FQNEAQ (reference sequence). The CDR3 has 15 residues. Trimming shortened V by 0 bases and J by 4 bases, and 11 bases separated the two germline ends.

The chain links TRBV3-1 to TRBJ1-5, with TRBD1 matching 11 bases. V lost 1 base to trimming and J lost 6 bases; unmatched junction nucleotides: 2. Germline V gene data show CDR1 as LGHDT and CDR2 as YNNKEL (reference sequence). The CDR3 is 15 amino acids. CDR3 residues: CASSQGTGGSQPQHF. CDR3 sequence (DNA): TGTGCCAGCAGCCAAGGGACAGGGGGCAGTCAGCCCCAGCATTTT.

The chain uses TRBV3-1 and TRBJ2-5, with 10 bases lining up with TRBD2. The CDR3 length is 15 residues. Germline assignment: CDR1 LGHDT and CDR2 YNNKEL (reference sequence). The J segment lost 2 bases and the V segment lost 5 bases, leaving 5 bases of the junction unmatched. CDR3 sequence: CASSSTSGPQETQYF. The CDR3 DNA reads as TGTGCCAGCAGCTCGACTAGCGGGCCTCAAGAGACCCAGTACTTC.

The V call is TRBV4-1, the J call TRBJ2-1; 10 nucleotides line up with TRBD2. The CDR3 loop spans 17 amino acids. The V gene end was trimmed by 1 base and the J gene end by 5 bases; junction bases not matched to a gene: 8. The V gene's germline CDR1 is MGHRA and CDR2 YSYEKL. The CDR3 DNA reads TGCGCCAGCAGCCAAGTGCCGGTAGCGGGGGGAAACAATGAGCAGTTCTTC. It translates to CASSQVPVAGGNNEQFF.

The chain couples TRBV20-1 to TRBJ2-7; TRBD1 aligns across 12 bases. Germline CDR1 is DFQATT and CDR2 is SNEGSKA (reference sequence). The CDR3 runs to 15 residues. The junction had 6 bases not matched to a gene; V was cut back by 0 bases and J by 6 bases. CDR3: CSARDPGQGAIEQYF. The DNA for the CDR3 is TGCAGTGCTAGAGATCCGGGACAGGGGGCTATCGAGCAGTACTTC.

This clonotype came up a few times. The rearrangement uses TRBV10-3 and TRBJ2-7; the match to TRBD2 covers 7 bases. Trimming took 6 bases from V and 5 from J; bases not matched to a gene: 7. Germline V gene lookup returns CDR1 ENHRY and CDR2 SYGVKD. This CDR3 spans 13 amino acids. CDR3 protein: CAIRSSGKDEQYF. As DNA, the CDR3 is TGTGCCATCAGGTCGAGCGGGAAGGACGAGCAGTACTTC.

The chain links TRBV5-1 to TRBJ2-3; D gene uncertain. Trimming cost V 3 bases and J 2 bases, with 13 bases left between them. Germline assignment: CDR1 SGHRS and CDR2 YFSETQ. The CDR3 has 15 residues. The CDR3 is CASSSGLSATDTQYF. The CDR3 region has the DNA TGCGCCAGCAGCTCCGGTTTATCAGCCACAGATACGCAGTATTTT.

The chain joins TRBV20-1 to TRBJ2-7; 8 positions agree with TRBD2. The V segment lost 3 bases and the J segment 6 bases; nucleotides outside the gene matches: 4. CDR1 and CDR2 (germline): DFQATT, SNEGSKA (reference sequence). The CDR3 length is 12 residues. This CDR3 is CSARGTRLEQYF. The CDR3 DNA reads TGCAGTGCTAGGGGGACTAGACTCGAGCAGTACTTC.

CDR3 residues: CASSLPGTGYTF. The DNA of the CDR3 is TGTGCCAGCAGTTTACCGGGGACCGGCTACACCTTC. The chain links TRBV12-3 or TRBV12-4 to TRBJ1-2; D may be TRBD1 (5 bases). The CDR3 contains 12 residues. V lost 2 bases, J lost 8 bases, and 9 bases lay in between.

This clonotype has more than one count but fewer than ten. The CDR3 here is CASSHRGPGHERSEQFF. The CDR3 DNA follows: TGTGCCAGCAGTCACCGAGGACCGGGACACGAGAGGAGTGAGCAGTTCTTC. The chain couples TRBV6-5 to TRBJ2-1; D is possibly TRBD1 (6 bases). Trimming removed 5 bases at V and 9 bases at J, with 26 bases between. Germline assignment: CDR1 MNHEY and CDR2 SVGAGI. There are 17 residues in the CDR3.

Many counts were recorded for this clonotype. This rearrangement joins TRBV10-3 to TRBJ2-3, with 12 bases identical to TRBD2. Per the germline V gene, CDR1 is ENHRY and CDR2 is SYGVKD. Unmatched junction bases numbered 8, after V lost 10 bases and J lost 0 bases. The CDR3 contains 16 residues. CDR3: CATATSGGTSTDTQYF. CDR3 in DNA: TGTGCCACCGCGACTAGCGGGGGCACTAGCACAGATACGCAGTATTTT.